This T cell receptor beta chain comes out of a study of CD8 T cells in ankylosing spondylitis. General study findings and limits: Seemingly distinctive of ankylosing spondylitis blood was a TCR beta motif formed by eight highly homologous variants.

V was trimmed by 0 bases and J by 0 bases, leaving 8 bases between them. Germline V gene lookup returns CDR1 MNHEY and CDR2 SMNVEV (reference sequence). The CDR3 has 16 amino acids. TCRdb passed the 5' RACE reads through MiXCR, listing each CDR3 protein once. The sample lists about 200,000 distinct CDR3 sequences, 6% to 8.5% seen once, with approximately 15% in the top ten. This clonotype was seen repeatedly, ten times or more. Antigen unknown. This TCR derives from a male donor with ankylosing spondylitis. The sample taken for sequencing was blood, either unsorted or a sorted T cell fraction (not recorded which). This sequence joins TRBV27 and TRBJ2-2, with D maybe TRBD1 (5 bases). The CDR3 DNA reads TGTGCCAGCAGTTTATCCTGGACACCGAACACCGGGGAGCTGTTTTTT. Residues: CASSLSWTPNTGELFF.